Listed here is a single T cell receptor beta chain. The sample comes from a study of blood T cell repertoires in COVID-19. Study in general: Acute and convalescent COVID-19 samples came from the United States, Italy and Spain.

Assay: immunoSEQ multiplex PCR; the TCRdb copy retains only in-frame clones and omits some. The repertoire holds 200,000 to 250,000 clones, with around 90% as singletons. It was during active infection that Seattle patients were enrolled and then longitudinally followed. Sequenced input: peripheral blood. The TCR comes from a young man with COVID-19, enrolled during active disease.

Written as DNA, the CDR3 is TGTGCCAGCAGTGACAGGGAAGGCGAGGGCAATCAGCCCCAGCATTTT. It encodes CASSDREGEGNQPQHF. The genes are TRBV2 and TRBJ1-5; weak D call: TRBD1 (5 bases). The CDR3 extends over 16 amino acids. Germline CDR1 is SNHLY and CDR2 is FYNNEI. Trimming took 3 bases from V and 2 from J, leaving 14 bases between them. Full variable domain (remainder filled in from reference TRBV2 and TRBJ1-5): EPEVTQTPSHQVTQMGQEVILRCVPISNHLYFYWYRQILGQKVEFLVSFYNNEISEKSEIFDDQFSVERPDGSNFTLKIRSTKLEDSAMYFCASSDREGEGNQPQHFGDGTRLSIL.